Shown below are 21 T cell receptor beta chains from a single sample sequenced in a study of neoadjuvant anti-PD-1 for oral cavity cancer. Regarding time point: after neoadjuvant nivolumab, at surgical resection. Here immunoSEQ multiplex PCR was the method, and the copy in TCRdb shows in-frame clones only, minus some. The table records approximately 43,000 clones, about 76% of them present only once. Sequencing used PBMCs, obtained after nivolumab (anti-PD-1) treatment. These receptor sequences come from a person between 40 and 85 years old with oral cavity squamous cell carcinoma.

The genes are TRBV6-1 and TRBJ2-6, with D unclear. The germline V gene encodes CDR1 MNHNS and CDR2 SASEGT. V lost 4 bases to trimming and J lost 2 bases, with 12 bases between them. The CDR3 totals 16 residues. CDR3 bases: TGTGCCAGCAGTGCCCAGGTCCGGGCTGGGGCCAACGTCCTGACTTTC. The encoded protein is CASSAQVRAGANVLTF.

The chain is built from TRBV11-3 and TRBJ2-1; D is ambiguous. The CDR3 loop spans 15 amino acids. V was shortened by 5 bases and J by 0 bases, with 11 bases between the two germline ends. Germline V gene sequence: CDR1 SGHNT, CDR2 YENEEA. As DNA, the CDR3 is TGTGCCAGCAGCCCGGCCCGTAGCTCCTACAATGAGCAGTTCTTC. Translation: CASSPARSSYNEQFF.

A few counts support this clone. The chain has TRBV19 and TRBJ1-6; D not certain. The germline V gene encodes CDR1 LNHDA and CDR2 SQIVND (reference sequence). The germline V and J ends were trimmed by 5 bases and 9 bases, with 8 bases remaining between them. The CDR3 is 12 residues long. Here the CDR3 reads CASSPRGSPLHF. The CDR3 DNA follows: TGTGCCAGTAGTCCCCGAGGTTCACCCCTCCACTTT.

V and J are TRBV2 and TRBJ2-7, with D tentatively TRBD1 (5 bases). Germline CDR1 reads SNHLY; CDR2 reads FYNNEI. The CDR3 extends over 14 amino acids. Deletions cut 8 bases from V and 1 base from J, with 15 bases between. This CDR3 is CASGAASASYEQYF. The CDR3 DNA sequence: TGTGCCAGCGGGGCGGCTAGTGCATCCTACGAGCAGTACTTC.

The CDR3 bases are TGTGCCAGCAGCTTGGCGAGCGGGGGGTACTACGAGCAGTACTTC. It is translated as CASSLASGGYYEQYF. This chain joins TRBV5-8 and TRBJ2-7; 9 nucleotides line up with TRBD2. CDR1 is SGHTS and CDR2 is YDEGEE in the germline V gene. This CDR3 is 15 amino acids long. Losses at the gene ends were 0 bases for V and 3 bases for J; bases not matched to a gene: 4.

The chain joins TRBV5-4 to TRBJ2-3; 8 nucleotides align to TRBD2. CDR1 is SGHNT and CDR2 is YYREEE in the germline V gene (reference sequence). V gave up 4 bases and J gave up 6 bases; unmatched junction bases: 13. This CDR3 comprises 16 residues. CDR3 coding DNA: TGTGCCAGCAGCCCCTATATTCGCGGGGGGCTGGATACGCAGTATTTT. Protein: CASSPYIRGGLDTQYF.

The rearrangement joins TRBV6-5 to TRBJ2-3; D is ambiguous. The germline CDR1 and CDR2 sequences are MNHEY and SVGAGI. Trimming removed 7 bases from V and 7 bases from J, with 15 bases in between. CDR3 length: 13 amino acids. The DNA for the CDR3 is TGTGCCAGCACCAGAGACCACGGAAATACGCAGTATTTT. Encoded protein: CASTRDHGNTQYF.

The genes are TRBV29-1 and TRBJ1-1; maybe TRBD1 (5 bases). CDR1 is SQVTM and CDR2 is ANQGSEA in the germline V gene. CDR3 length equals 14 residues. Trimming left V 2 bases short and J 1 base short, with 11 bases between. CDR3 in amino acids: CSVELTGTNTEAFF. The DNA for the CDR3 is TGCAGCGTTGAACTTACAGGAACGAACACTGAAGCTTTCTTT.

This clone has a single count. The rearrangement uses TRBV15 and TRBJ2-5, with D perhaps TRBD1 or TRBD2 (5 bases each). This CDR3 region has 18 residues. Germline CDR1 LNHNV, CDR2 YYDKDF (reference sequence). V lost 4 bases to trimming and J lost 4 bases, with 25 bases between them. For the CDR3, the DNA is TGTGCCACCAGCACCCAATTTTCCGGGACCTCAATGGGAGAGACCCAGTACTTC. Translated: CATSTQFSGTSMGETQYF. The whole variable domain, remainder taken from reference TRBV15 and TRBJ2-5, is DAMVIQNPRYQVTQFGKPVTLSCSQTLNHNVMYWYQQKSSQAPKLLFHYYDKDFNNEADTPDNFQSRRPNTSFCFLDIRSPGLGDTAMYLCATSTQFSGTSMGETQYFGPGTRLLVL.

This clone has only one observation. The chain joins TRBV5-5 to TRBJ1-5; D unclear. This CDR3 has 13 amino acids. Germline loops: CDR1 SGHKS, CDR2 YYEKEE (reference sequence). Deletions cut 3 bases from V and 4 bases from J, with 8 bases between. The CDR3 here is CASSSGLNQPQHF. DNA of the CDR3: TGTGCCAGCAGCTCCGGACTAAATCAGCCCCAGCATTTT. Variable domain in full (rest from reference TRBV5-5 and TRBJ1-5): DAGVTQSPTHLIKTRGQQVTLRCSPISGHKSVSWYQQVLGQGPQFIFQYYEKEERGRGNFPDRFSARQFPNYSSELNVNALLLGDSALYLCASSSGLNQPQHFGDGTRLSIL.

The V call is TRBV5-6, the J call TRBJ1-4; 8 bases match TRBD1. CDR3 size: 16 residues. V trimming: 3 bases; J trimming: 4 bases; junction bases outside the gene matches: 8. Germline V gene lookup returns CDR1 SGHDT and CDR2 YYEEEE. This CDR3 reads CASSSALTGDNEKLFF. The CDR3 DNA is TGTGCCAGCAGCTCCGCCCTGACAGGGGATAATGAAAAACTGTTTTTT.

This rearrangement joins TRBV2 to TRBJ2-1; 10 bases agree with TRBD2. Germline V lookup: CDR1 SNHLY, CDR2 FYNNEI. The trim removed 3 bases at V and 8 bases at J, leaving 4 bases unmatched. The CDR3 consists of 14 residues. CDR3 DNA: TGTGCCAGCAGTGAGCTAGCGGGGGTGTATGAGCAGTTCTTC. Translation gives CASSELAGVYEQFF. Full variable domain (remainder filled in from reference TRBV2 and TRBJ2-1): EPEVTQTPSHQVTQMGQEVILRCVPISNHLYFYWYRQILGQKVEFLVSFYNNEISEKSEIFDDQFSVERPDGSNFTLKIRSTKLEDSAMYFCASSELAGVYEQFFGPGTRLTVL.

CDR3 loop: CASSFPGQGAEEQYF. CDR3 bases: TGTGCCAGCAGTTTTCCGGGACAGGGGGCCGAAGAGCAGTACTTC. V usage is TRBV2 and J usage is TRBJ2-7; 12 nucleotides line up with TRBD1. Per the germline V gene, CDR1 is SNHLY and CDR2 is FYNNEI. The CDR3 extends over 15 amino acids. V lost 5 bases, J lost 7 bases, and 9 bases stayed unmatched.

V gene TRBV7-9 combines with J gene TRBJ2-5; tentative D call: TRBD1 (5 bases). V was shortened by 1 base and J by 5 bases, with 11 bases between the two germline ends. This CDR3 is 14 amino acids long. Germline CDR1 reads SEHNR; CDR2 reads FQNEAQ (reference sequence). The chain's CDR3 is CASSLGTAGETQYF. Written as DNA, the CDR3 is TGTGCCAGCAGCTTAGGGACCGCAGGGGAGACCCAGTACTTC.

The rearrangement links TRBV11-2 to TRBJ1-1; no clear D. The V end was cut by 8 bases, the J end by 0 bases, with 19 bases between. The length of the CDR3 is 16 residues. The germline CDR1 and CDR2 sequences are SGHAT and FQNNGV. CDR3: CASFSRRHGMNTEAFF. The CDR3 DNA follows: TGTGCCAGCTTCAGCAGGCGGCATGGTATGAACACTGAAGCTTTCTTT. The variable domain in full, with the rest retrieved from reference TRBV11-2 and TRBJ1-1, is EAGVAQSPRYKIIEKRQSVAFWCNPISGHATLYWYQQILGQGPKLLIQFQNNGVVDDSQLPKDRFSAERLKGVDSTLKIQPAKLEDSAVYLCASFSRRHGMNTEAFFGQGTRLTVV.

The chain recombines TRBV7-6 with TRBJ2-7; D is perhaps TRBD1 (6 bases). The germline CDR1 and CDR2 sequences are SGHVS and FNYEAQ. This CDR3 is 14 amino acids long. Trimming cost V 5 bases and J 2 bases, with 13 bases left between them. The CDR3 DNA is TGTGCCAGCAGCCGCACGGACAGTACCTACGAGCAGTACTTC. Amino acid sequence: CASSRTDSTYEQYF.

This chain links TRBV11-2 with TRBJ1-1; D perhaps matches TRBD1 (5 bases). Germline V gene lookup returns CDR1 SGHAT and CDR2 FQNNGV. This CDR3 has 13 residues. The V and J ends lost 0 bases and 4 bases respectively, with 6 bases between them. This chain's CDR3 is CASSLEQVTEAFF. The CDR3 DNA sequence: TGTGCCAGCAGCTTAGAACAGGTCACTGAAGCTTTCTTT. Complete variable domain (other parts from reference TRBV11-2 and TRBJ1-1): EAGVAQSPRYKIIEKRQSVAFWCNPISGHATLYWYQQILGQGPKLLIQFQNNGVVDDSQLPKDRFSAERLKGVDSTLKIQPAKLEDSAVYLCASSLEQVTEAFFGQGTRLTVV.

The gene calls are TRBV10-3 and TRBJ2-3; D not certain. This CDR3 spans 15 amino acids. Germline V gene sequence: CDR1 ENHRY, CDR2 SYGVKD. V was shortened by 2 bases and J by 0 bases, with 9 bases between the two germline ends. CDR3 amino acids: CAISEAGRSTDTQYF. The CDR3 nucleotides are TGTGCCATCAGTGAGGCCGGGCGTAGCACAGATACGCAGTATTTT.

The rearrangement joins TRBV5-1 to TRBJ2-1; D gene uncertain. Germline V CDR1 and CDR2: SGHRS, YFSETQ. CDR3 length: 14 amino acids. Trimming left V 2 bases short and J 6 bases short, with 12 bases between. CDR3 bases: TGCGCCAGCAGCTTCAATTCGCGCTCCAATGAGCAGTTCTTC. Residues: CASSFNSRSNEQFF. Combining the CDR3 with reference TRBV5-1 and TRBJ2-1 gives the whole variable domain KAGVTQTPRYLIKTRGQQVTLSCSPISGHRSVSWYQQTPGQGLQFLFEYFSETQRNKGNFPGRFSGRQFSNSRSEMNVSTLELGDSALYLCASSFNSRSNEQFFGPGTRLTVL.

This chain connects TRBV9 to TRBJ1-4; no clear D. CDR3 length: 16 amino acids. Germline loops: CDR1 SGDLS, CDR2 YYNGEE. V was clipped by 4 bases and J by 0 bases, with 13 bases between them. CDR3 coding DNA: TGTGCCAGCAGCCCCCGGGTCTCCCCAACTAATGAAAAACTGTTTTTT. It encodes CASSPRVSPTNEKLFF.

The genes are TRBV9 and TRBJ1-6, with 7 positions matching TRBD1. The CDR3 covers 17 residues. Germline CDR1 is SGDLS and CDR2 is YYNGEE. V lost 3 bases and J lost 6; bases outside the gene matches: 12. The CDR3 here is CASSATTGAVGNSPLHF. CDR3 in DNA: TGTGCCAGCAGCGCCACTACAGGGGCAGTGGGTAATTCACCCCTCCACTTT.